This entry lists 2 T cell receptor beta chains sequenced from one sample in a study of OX40 agonist ivuxolimab in advanced cancers. Libraries were prepared by immunoSEQ multiplex PCR; TCRdb keeps only in-frame clonotypes and omits some of them. The sample records 55,000 or so clones, less than 90% being singletons. This specimen was CD4+ or CD8+ T cells sorted from blood, taken in a trial of the OX40 agonist ivuxolimab. The receptors originated from an adult with an advanced solid tumor such as melanoma, head and neck, liver or kidney cancer.

The chain couples TRBV5-5 to TRBJ1-5; TRBD1 aligns across 10 bases. CDR1 and CDR2 from the germline V gene are SGHKS and YYEKEE (reference sequence). Losses at the gene ends were 5 bases for V and 5 bases for J; bases not matched to a gene: 7. This CDR3 is built from 15 residues. CDR3 in amino acids: CASSGGQGRYQPQHF. The CDR3 nucleotides read TGTGCCAGCAGTGGGGGACAGGGGAGGTATCAGCCCCAGCATTTT. Combining the CDR3 with reference TRBV5-5 and TRBJ1-5 gives the whole variable domain DAGVTQSPTHLIKTRGQQVTLRCSPISGHKSVSWYQQVLGQGPQFIFQYYEKEERGRGNFPDRFSARQFPNYSSELNVNALLLGDSALYLCASSGGQGRYQPQHFGDGTRLSIL.

The chain joins TRBV30 to TRBJ1-1; 8 nucleotides match TRBD1. V lost 3 bases, J lost 1 base, and 1 base stayed unmatched. The CDR3 totals 13 residues. Germline values: CDR1 GTSNPN, CDR2 SVGIG (reference sequence). The CDR3 sequence is CAWSGTGNTEAFF. CDR3 sequence (DNA): TGTGCCTGGAGCGGGACAGGGAACACTGAAGCTTTCTTT. Using reference TRBV30 and TRBJ1-1 for the parts outside the CDR3, the full variable domain is SQTIHQWPATLVQPVGSPLSLECTVEGTSNPNLYWYRQAAGRGLQLLFYSVGIGQISSEVPQNLSASRPQDRQFILSSKKLLLSDSGFYLCAWSGTGNTEAFFGQGTRLTVV.